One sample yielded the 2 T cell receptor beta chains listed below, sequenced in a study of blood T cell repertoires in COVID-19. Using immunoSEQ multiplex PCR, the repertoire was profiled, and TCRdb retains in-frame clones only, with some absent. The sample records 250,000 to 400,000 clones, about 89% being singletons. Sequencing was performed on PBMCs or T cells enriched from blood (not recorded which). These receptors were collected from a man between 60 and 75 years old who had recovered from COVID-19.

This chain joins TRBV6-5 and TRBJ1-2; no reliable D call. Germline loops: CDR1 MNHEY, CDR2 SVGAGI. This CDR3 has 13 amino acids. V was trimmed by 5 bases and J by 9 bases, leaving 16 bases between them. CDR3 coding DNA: TGTGCCAGCAGTACCGGACGGGAGGGTCGCTACACCTTC. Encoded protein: CASSTGREGRYTF.

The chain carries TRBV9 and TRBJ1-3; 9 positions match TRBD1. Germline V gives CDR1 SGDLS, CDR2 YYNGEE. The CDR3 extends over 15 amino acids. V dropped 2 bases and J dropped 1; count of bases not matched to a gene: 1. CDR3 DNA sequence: TGTGCCAGCAGCGTGGGACAGGGTTCTGGAAACACCATATATTTT. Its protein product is CASSVGQGSGNTIYF.